This T cell receptor beta chain was recorded in a study of vaccination and CD4 T cells after COVID-19. Notes on the study in general: Reactive clonotype counts went from median approximately 20 after infection to a few dozen after vaccination, nonsignificantly. For convalescent patients, a median about 86% of reactive clones surfaced exclusively after vaccination.

Documented treatment: approximately 9-day PBMC culture with coronavirus spike peptide pools or control peptides (ViraFEST assay). Via ViraFEST, peptide pools expanded antigen-specific T cells before TCR sequencing. The length of the CDR3 is 12 residues. The V end was cut by 5 bases, the J end by 2 bases, with 6 bases between. Germline CDR1 reads LNHNV; CDR2 reads YYDKDF (reference sequence). Details on this clonotype: Its antigen remains unknown.

Cultured CD4+ T cell DNA underwent sequencing with the Oncomine TCR Beta short-read assay. Using the QIAamp micro DNA kit, genomic DNA was extracted from the CD4+ T cells that had been cultured. Using its own MiXCR run on the PCR reads, TCRdb lists one record per CDR3 protein. Of about 6,300 distinct CDR3 sequences in the sample, under 70% were seen once. The rearrangement links TRBV15 to TRBJ1-2; a possible D gene is TRBD1 (5 bases). The sequence was obtained from a human donor who had recovered from COVID-19. The specimen was CD4+ T cells from blood, cultured in vitro. CDR3 sequence (DNA): TGTGCCACCAGCGCAGGGAACTATGGCTACACCTTC. Amino acid sequence: CATSAGNYGYTF.